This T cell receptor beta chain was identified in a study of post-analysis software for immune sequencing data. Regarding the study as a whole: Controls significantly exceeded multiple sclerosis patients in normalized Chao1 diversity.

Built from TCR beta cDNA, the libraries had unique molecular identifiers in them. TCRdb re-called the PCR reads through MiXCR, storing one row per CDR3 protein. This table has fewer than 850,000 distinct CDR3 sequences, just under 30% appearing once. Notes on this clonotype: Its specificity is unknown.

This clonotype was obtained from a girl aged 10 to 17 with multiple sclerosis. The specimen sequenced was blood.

The CDR3: CATSRVGGFPYNEQFF. The CDR3 DNA follows: TGTGCCACCAGCAGAGTGGGGGGTTTCCCCTACAATGAGCAGTTCTTC. V usage is TRBV24-1 and J usage is TRBJ2-1; a possible D gene is TRBD2 (6 bases). Germline V gives CDR1 KGHDR, CDR2 SFDVKD. The V gene lost 7 bases and the J gene lost 2 bases, with 17 bases spanning the gap. The CDR3 runs 16 residues.